The 7 T cell receptor beta chains below were found in one sample sequenced in a study of T cells after yellow fever vaccination. TCRdb re-analysed the 5' RACE reads in MiXCR, keeping a single row per CDR3 protein. The sample has hundreds of thousands of distinct CDR3 sequences, 9% to 15% seen once. This specimen consisted of PBMCs, obtained on the day of the yellow fever booster vaccination. The receptors were gathered from a young man who received the YFV17D yellow fever vaccine.

This clonotype was seen only a few times. The chain joins TRBV7-2 to TRBJ2-7; D is uncertain. The CDR3 is 14 amino acids. V was clipped by 7 bases and J by 3 bases, with 16 bases between them. Germline CDR1 and CDR2: SGHTA and FQGNSA. This CDR3 reads CASNPGNKGYEQYF. Written as DNA, the CDR3 is TGTGCCAGCAACCCCGGAAATAAGGGCTACGAGCAGTACTTC. Based on the CDR3 plus reference TRBV7-2 and TRBJ2-7, the full variable domain is GAGVSQSPSNKVTEKGKDVELRCDPISGHTALYWYRQSLGQGLEFLIYFQGNSAPDKSGLPSDRFSAERTGGSVSTLTIQRTQQEDSAVYLCASNPGNKGYEQYFGPGTRLTVT.

This clonotype appeared a few times. V and J are TRBV10-3 and TRBJ2-7; D may be TRBD2 (5 bases). CDR1 ENHRY and CDR2 SYGVKD come from the germline V gene. V shed 5 bases and J shed 3 bases, with 14 bases lying between them. The CDR3 has 14 amino acids. CDR3 residues: CAISSERVLYEQYF. CDR3 bases: TGTGCCATCAGTAGCGAGAGGGTCCTCTACGAGCAGTACTTC.

The sample holds a few counts of this clonotype. The chain recombines TRBV20-1 with TRBJ2-1; TRBD2 aligns across 8 bases. Losses at the gene ends were 3 bases for V and 7 bases for J; bases not matched to a gene: 8. Germline CDR1 is DFQATT and CDR2 is SNEGSKA (reference sequence). The CDR3 is 14 residues long. DNA for the CDR3: TGCAGTGCTAGGGATAGCGGGAATAAGAATGAGCAGTTCTTC. Its translation: CSARDSGNKNEQFF.

Only a few counts were recorded for this clonotype. This chain uses TRBV9 with TRBJ2-2; no reliable D call. CDR3 length equals 12 residues. Per the germline V gene, CDR1 is SGDLS and CDR2 is YYNGEE. V was pared by 4 bases and J by 7 bases, with 8 bases between. The CDR3 coding sequence is TGTGCCAGCAGCTTTGAAATCGGGGAGCTGTTTTTT. Its translation: CASSFEIGELFF.

The chain is built from TRBV5-4 and TRBJ2-2, with 12 bases identical to TRBD2. Per the germline V gene, CDR1 is SGHNT and CDR2 is YYREEE (reference sequence). Trimming at V came to 4 bases and at J to 0 bases, leaving 4 bases not matched to a gene. The CDR3 contains 17 residues. For the CDR3, the DNA is TGTGCCAGCAGCCCGGGACTAGCGGGTACGAACACCGGGGAGCTGTTTTTT. Its protein is CASSPGLAGTNTGELFF.

The chain recombines TRBV27 with TRBJ2-1; 10 bases are a match to TRBD2. Germline-derived CDR1 and CDR2 are MNHEY and SMNVEV (reference sequence). The ends lost 7 bases at V and 5 bases at J; junction bases unmatched: 8. CDR3 length: 15 amino acids. The DNA for the CDR3 is TGTGCCAGCAATTCCGGGACTAGCGCTGACAATGAGCAGTTCTTC. Protein sequence: CASNSGTSADNEQFF.

This clonotype was seen a single time. The chain couples TRBV5-1 to TRBJ2-5, with D perhaps matching TRBD1 (6 bases). Deletions cut 5 bases from V and 4 bases from J, with 18 bases between. The CDR3 has 15 amino acids. Germline CDR1 SGHRS, CDR2 YFSETQ. CDR3 protein: CASRTAGQKAETQYF. CDR3 nucleotides: TGCGCCAGCAGAACCGCTGGACAGAAAGCAGAGACCCAGTACTTC.